What follows are 7 T cell receptor beta chains derived from one specimen sequenced in a study of identical twins listed by TCRdb under 2016. The library was prepared using 5' RACE. The sequencer was an Illumina HiSeq 2000. TCRdb took the public reads, trimmed them with fastp at Q25, ran MiXCR for clone calling and kept in-frame beta chains. Rows are combined by CDR3 protein, so each entry shows the most common genes and DNA. For this sample there are some 590,000 distinct CDR3 sequences; just under 10% appear just once. Jointly, the top ten make up approximately 3% of the sample. This sample also belongs to another study, concerning yellow fever vaccine responses in identical twins.

The specimen sequenced was PBMCs. The receptor set was obtained from a woman in her late teens or twenties in good health.

This clonotype was seen only a few times. The chain is built from TRBV6-4 and TRBJ1-2; 10 bases line up with TRBD1. CDR1 is MRHNA and CDR2 is SNTAGT in the germline V gene. With V trimmed by 3 bases and J by 8 bases, 6 bases remained unmatched. This CDR3 is built from 14 residues. CDR3 in DNA: TGTGCCAGCAGTGATCGACAGGGGGCCGCGGGCTACACCTTC. This gives the protein CASSDRQGAAGYTF.

Worth noting for this clonotype: A much more abundant neighbour one base away suggests this may be a read error. The rearrangement links TRBV12-3 or TRBV12-4 to TRBJ2-1; D not certain. V was trimmed by 3 bases and J by 5 bases, leaving 11 bases between them. There are 14 residues in the CDR3. CDR3 protein: CASSLCLTDNEQFF. CDR3 in DNA: TGTGCCAGCAGTTTGTGCCTAACGGACAATGAGCAGTTCTTC.

This rearrangement joins TRBV7-2 to TRBJ2-1; 10 nucleotides match TRBD2. The CDR3 has 15 amino acids. Germline CDR1 reads SGHTA; CDR2 reads FQGNSA. V trimming: 8 bases; J trimming: 3 bases; junction bases outside the gene matches: 7. For the CDR3, the DNA is TGTGCCAGCCTTGCAGCGGGAGGGTACTACAATGAGCAGTTCTTC. Its protein is CASLAAGGYYNEQFF.

This chain joins TRBV7-2 and TRBJ2-6; tentatively, D is TRBD1 or TRBD2 (5 bases each). The CDR3 is 17 amino acids. Germline values: CDR1 SGHTA, CDR2 FQGNSA. V shed 3 bases and J shed 0 bases, with 12 bases lying between them. CDR3 amino acids: CASSFWGIYSGANVLTF. For the CDR3, the DNA is TGTGCCAGCAGCTTTTGGGGGATTTACTCTGGGGCCAACGTCCTGACTTTC.

The chain uses TRBV3-1 and TRBJ2-7, with TRBD1 matching 7 bases. This CDR3 comprises 14 residues. Looked up from germline, CDR1 is LGHDT and CDR2 is YNNKEL (reference sequence). V gave up 4 bases and J gave up 6 bases; unmatched junction bases: 9. CDR3 residues: CASSRSQGVGEQYF. CDR3 DNA: TGTGCCAGCAGCCGCTCCCAGGGGGTCGGCGAGCAGTACTTC.

The J gene is TRBJ2-2, the V gene TRBV6-1; no definite D call. The CDR3 contains 13 residues. V was shortened by 7 bases and J by 2 bases, with 8 bases between the two germline ends. Germline loops: CDR1 MNHNS, CDR2 SASEGT. CDR3 amino acids: CASTRRNTGELFF. DNA for the CDR3: TGTGCCAGCACGCGCCGAAACACCGGGGAGCTGTTTTTT.

This clonotype appeared many times. In DNA, the CDR3 is TGCAGCGTTTCTGGACTAGCGGGAGCAGGCGATGAGCAGTTCTTC. Amino acid sequence: CSVSGLAGAGDEQFF. This chain joins TRBV29-1 and TRBJ2-1, with 13 bases identical to TRBD2. The CDR3 has 15 residues. Germline lookup yields CDR1 SQVTM and CDR2 ANQGSEA. The trim removed 5 bases at V and 8 bases at J, leaving 9 bases unmatched.